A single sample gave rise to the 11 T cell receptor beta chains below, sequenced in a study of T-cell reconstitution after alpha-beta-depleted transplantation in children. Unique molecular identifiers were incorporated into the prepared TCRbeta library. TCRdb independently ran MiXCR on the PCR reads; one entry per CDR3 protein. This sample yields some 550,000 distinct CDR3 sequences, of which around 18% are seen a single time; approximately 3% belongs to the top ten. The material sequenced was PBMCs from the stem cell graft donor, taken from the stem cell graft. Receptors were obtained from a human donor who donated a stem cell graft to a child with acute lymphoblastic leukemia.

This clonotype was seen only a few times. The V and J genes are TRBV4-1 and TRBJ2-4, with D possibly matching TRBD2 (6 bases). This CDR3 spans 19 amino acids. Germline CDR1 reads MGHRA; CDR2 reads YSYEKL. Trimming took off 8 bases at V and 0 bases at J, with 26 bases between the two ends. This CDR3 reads CASYPNSGVADLAKNIQYF. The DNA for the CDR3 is TGCGCCAGCTACCCGAATTCGGGGGTTGCAGACTTAGCCAAAAACATTCAGTACTTC.

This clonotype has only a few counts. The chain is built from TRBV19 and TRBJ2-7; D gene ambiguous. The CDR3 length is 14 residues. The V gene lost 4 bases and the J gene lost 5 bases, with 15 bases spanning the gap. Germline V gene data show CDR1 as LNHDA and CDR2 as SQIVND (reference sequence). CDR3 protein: CASSTPDTGHEQYF. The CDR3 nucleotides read TGTGCCAGTAGTACTCCAGACACTGGACACGAGCAGTACTTC. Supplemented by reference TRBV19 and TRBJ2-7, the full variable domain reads DGGITQSPKYLFRKEGQNVTLSCEQNLNHDAMYWYRQDPGQGLRLIYYSQIVNDFQKGDIAEGYSVSREKKESFPLTVTSAQKNPTAFYLCASSTPDTGHEQYFGPGTRLTVT.

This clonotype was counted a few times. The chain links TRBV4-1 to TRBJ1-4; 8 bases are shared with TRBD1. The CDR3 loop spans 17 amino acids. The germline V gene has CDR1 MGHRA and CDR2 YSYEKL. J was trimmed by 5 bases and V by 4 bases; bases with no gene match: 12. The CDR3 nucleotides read TGCGCCAGCAGCCGCCAGGCGCCGGGACAGGTGAATGAAAAACTGTTTTTT. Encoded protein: CASSRQAPGQVNEKLFF.

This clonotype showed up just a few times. CDR3 sequence reads: CASSEPGTGAGELFF. DNA of the CDR3: TGTGCCAGCAGTGAACCGGGGACAGGGGCCGGGGAGCTGTTTTTT. J is TRBJ2-2 and V is TRBV25-1, with TRBD1 identical over 10 bases. The CDR3 consists of 15 residues. Trimming removed 2 bases from V and 6 bases from J; junction bases left unmatched: 3. Germline V gene data show CDR1 as MGHDK and CDR2 as SYGVNS.

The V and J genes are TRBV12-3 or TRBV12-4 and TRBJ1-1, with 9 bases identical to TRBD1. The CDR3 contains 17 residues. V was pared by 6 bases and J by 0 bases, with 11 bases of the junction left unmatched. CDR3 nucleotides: TGTGCCAGCAGCTCTTTGACAGGGGGAATTATGAACACTGAAGCTTTCTTT. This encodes CASSSLTGGIMNTEAFF.

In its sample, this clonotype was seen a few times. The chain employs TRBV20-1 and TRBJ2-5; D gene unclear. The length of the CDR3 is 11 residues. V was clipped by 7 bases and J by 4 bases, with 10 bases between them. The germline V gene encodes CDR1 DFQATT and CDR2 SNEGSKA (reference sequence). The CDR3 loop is CSGIRLETQYF. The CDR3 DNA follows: TGCAGTGGAATTCGATTAGAGACCCAGTACTTC.

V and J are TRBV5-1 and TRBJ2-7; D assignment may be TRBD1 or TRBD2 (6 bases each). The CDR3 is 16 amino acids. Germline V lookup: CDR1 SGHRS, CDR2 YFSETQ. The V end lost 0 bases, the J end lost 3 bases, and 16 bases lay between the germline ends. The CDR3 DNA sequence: TGCGCCAGCAGCTTGGAGGGGGGAATCACCGGCTACGAGCAGTACTTC. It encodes CASSLEGGITGYEQYF. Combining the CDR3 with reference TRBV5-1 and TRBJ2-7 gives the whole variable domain KAGVTQTPRYLIKTRGQQVTLSCSPISGHRSVSWYQQTPGQGLQFLFEYFSETQRNKGNFPGRFSGRQFSNSRSEMNVSTLELGDSALYLCASSLEGGITGYEQYFGPGTRLTVT.

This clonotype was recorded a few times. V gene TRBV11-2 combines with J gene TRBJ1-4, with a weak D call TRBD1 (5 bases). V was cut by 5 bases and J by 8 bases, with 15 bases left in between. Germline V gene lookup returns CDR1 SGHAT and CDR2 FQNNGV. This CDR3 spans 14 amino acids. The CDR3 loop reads CASSQGRGWEKLFF. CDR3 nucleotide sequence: TGTGCCAGCAGCCAAGGACGGGGGTGGGAAAAACTGTTTTTT. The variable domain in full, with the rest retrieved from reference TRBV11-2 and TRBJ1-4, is EAGVAQSPRYKIIEKRQSVAFWCNPISGHATLYWYQQILGQGPKLLIQFQNNGVVDDSQLPKDRFSAERLKGVDSTLKIQPAKLEDSAVYLCASSQGRGWEKLFFGSGTQLSVL.

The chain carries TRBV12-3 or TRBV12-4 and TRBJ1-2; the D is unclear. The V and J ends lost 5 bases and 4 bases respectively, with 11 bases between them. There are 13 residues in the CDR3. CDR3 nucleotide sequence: TGTGCCAGCAGTCCTGACGGGATCTATGGCTACACCTTC. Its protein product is CASSPDGIYGYTF.

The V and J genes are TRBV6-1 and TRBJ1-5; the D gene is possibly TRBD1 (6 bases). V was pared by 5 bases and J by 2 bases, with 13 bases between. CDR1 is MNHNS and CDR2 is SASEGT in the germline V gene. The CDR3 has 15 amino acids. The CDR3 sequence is CASSKGGGGNQPQHF. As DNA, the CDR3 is TGTGCCAGCAGTAAGGGGGGAGGGGGCAATCAGCCCCAGCATTTT.

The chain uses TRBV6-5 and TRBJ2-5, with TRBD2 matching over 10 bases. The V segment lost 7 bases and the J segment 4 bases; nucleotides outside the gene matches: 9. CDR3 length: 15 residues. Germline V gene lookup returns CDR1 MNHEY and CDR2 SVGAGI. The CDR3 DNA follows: TGTGCCAGCACTTTACTAGCGGGGAGCGGAGAGACCCAGTACTTC. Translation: CASTLLAGSGETQYF.